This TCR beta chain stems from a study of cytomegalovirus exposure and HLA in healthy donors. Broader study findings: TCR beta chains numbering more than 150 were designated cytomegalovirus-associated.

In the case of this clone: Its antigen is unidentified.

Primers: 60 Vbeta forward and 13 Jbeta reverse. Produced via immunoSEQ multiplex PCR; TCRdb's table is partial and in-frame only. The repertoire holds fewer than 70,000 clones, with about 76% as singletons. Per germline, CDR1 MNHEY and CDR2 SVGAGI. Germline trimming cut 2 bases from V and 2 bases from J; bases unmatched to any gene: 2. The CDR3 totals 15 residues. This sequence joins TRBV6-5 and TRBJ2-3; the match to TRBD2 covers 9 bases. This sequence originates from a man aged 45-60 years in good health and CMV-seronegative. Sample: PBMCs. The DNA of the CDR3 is TGTGCCAGCAGTTACCAGCGGGGGGCCACAGATACGCAGTATTTT. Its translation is CASSYQRGATDTQYF.